The present T cell receptor beta chain was sequenced within a study of blood T cell repertoires in COVID-19 (dated by TCRdb to the early 2020s). Background for the entire study: Samples covering the acute and convalescent phases of COVID-19 were provided by collaborators in the United States, Italy and Spain. The material from the prospective study consisted of cDNA or gDNA derived from T cells, B-cell-depleted T cells, or PBMCs. Samples were obtained from the ongoing ImmuneRACE study (first 160 participants) and from approximately 1,200 subjects provided by 6 global collaborators. Nearly every sample came with metadata listing a de-identified subject ID, COVID-19 status, age in years and sex. The dataset comprised deeply sampled blood TCRbeta repertoires from subjects exposed to, actively infected with, or recovered from COVID-19. The repertoires were released in a freely available public database intended as a resource for research on the immune response to SARS-CoV-2. Where available, HLA class I and class II types were taken from metadata supplied by the sample provider and were not determined by assay-based typing.

Each collaborating institution followed its own protocols to collect whole blood in K2EDTA tubes. For TCRbeta analysis, collaborator samples were shipped as frozen whole blood, as isolated PBMCs, or as DNA extracted from either sample type. The study at large found these results: The amount of clinical and demographic metadata varied by source and participant and was provided uncurated.

CDR1 and CDR2 (SQVTM, ANQGSEA) derive from the germline V gene. The CDR3 runs 15 amino acids, cysteine and phenylalanine included. Only the CDR3 region is kept as DNA, spanning 45 bases read in frame from base 1. V is cut by 0 bases and J by 3 bases, and the space between the germline ends is 13 bases. The immunoSEQ Assay, a bias-controlled multiplex PCR, was used to amplify TCRbeta CDR3 regions from genomic DNA. The source study handled its data this way. Within the assay, amplification of reference gene primers was used to estimate how many nucleated cells each sample contained. To quantify the absolute abundance of each unique TCRbeta CDR3 rearrangement, sequence reads were collapsed and filtered. Productive Simpson clonality was computed per sample as the square root of Simpson's diversity index over productive rearrangements. TCRdb provides this immuneACCESS table in a form limited to in-frame rearrangements. Some clones are lacking; in checked studies, under half of them reflect an unresolved V gene, and why the rest are absent is not known. D and trimming were read from the DNA, whereas the V and J calls and clone size are those reported in that table. This sample is represented by 150,000 to 200,000 clones; 70% to 85% of them were singletons. 5.2% of the sample is held by the ten biggest clonotypes.

This clone was seen once. It lacks a known antigen. No per-base quality is available; no much larger clone lies one base away. The sequenced sample consisted of peripheral blood. The sequence came from a woman aged 30 to 39 with acute or convalescent COVID-19. The chain was built from TRBV29-1 and TRBJ2-3; the D gene is possibly TRBD2, with 7 bases matching. The base sequence is TGCAGCGTTGAAGATTACGGGGGGACAACAGATACGCAGTATTTT. Its protein reads: CSVEDYGGTTDTQYF.